One T cell receptor (beta chain) is described in this entry. There is no known antigen for this receptor. No much larger clone is present one base from it, and per-base qualities are unavailable. All of the isolated RNA was reverse transcribed with the High Capacity cDNA Reverse Transcription Kit, so expressed TCRB transcripts were sequenced. Deep immunoSEQ sequencing was performed on naive, central memory and regulatory T cell samples, with an average of roughly 3.6 million total reads per sample. After sorted cells were lysed in RLT buffer, RNA was extracted with DNase-treated RNeasy Micro or Mini kits, with the choice depending on cell number. Each cell subset was processed separately to prevent cross-contamination, with patient and healthy donor samples processed together. Using the immunoSEQ multiplex PCR, TCRB sequences were amplified from cDNA into 87-bp fragments spanning the CDR3 region. Sequencing of the amplicons was done on the Illumina HiSeq platform. The authors' analysis ran thus. Synthetic template baselines were used to correct PCR bias computationally, reads within Hamming distance 2 were collapsed, and singletons that could not be merged were discarded. Reads were aligned against IMGT to assign V, D and J genes, CDR3 length and insertions or deletions at six rearrangement sites. Within each subset, clonotype counts were normalized to the number of sorted cells before true diversity and Gini coefficients were calculated with the tcR R package. The overlap coefficient, calculated on TCRB nucleotide sequences, was used to measure repertoire sharing. This is the immuneACCESS table as TCRdb keeps it, with only in-frame sequences that have V and J called. A part of the clones is gone; compared with another copy, unresolved V genes explain less than half, and the rest is unexplained. That table supplies the V and J calls and clone size; D and trimming were determined from the DNA. Present in this sample are some 140,000 clones, 7% to 10% of which were seen just once. The ten largest clones add up to approximately 0.68% of the sample.

The data are from a study of beta chain features in type 1 diabetes (dated by TCRdb to 2017 to 2018). About the investigation overall: No differences in mean age, gender distribution, total cell number or subset yield were found between patients and healthy donors. A total of roughly 100,000,000 sorted cells were examined across all samples, and the number of cells per subset was strongly correlated with RNA yield. The study compared TCRB repertoires of sorted circulating CD4+ T cell subsets between recently diagnosed type 1 diabetes patients and matched healthy donors. Naive and central memory subsets were obtained from all 30 or so donors, but regulatory and stem cell-like memory subsets were isolated from only 8 patients and about 8 healthy donors. Points the paper makes about the study in general: At VDJ recombination sites, type 1 diabetes patients had fewer insertions and more deleted nucleotides, which implies abnormalities in thymic rearrangement. Because cDNA rather than genomic DNA was sequenced, highly expressing activated cells could have been over-represented, although no difference in activation and CD3 levels was found between groups. Naive, central memory and regulatory TCRB repertoires appeared more similar among patients than among healthy donors. Because the HLA sub-analyses included only small numbers of individuals, any influence of HLA type on TCRB rearrangement was left unresolved. Shorter templates might have been favored by PCR, but patient and control samples were amplified and corrected together, so both groups would have been affected equally by any skew. In all four CD4+ subsets, TCRB CDR3 length was moderately but significantly shorter in type 1 diabetes patients.

From each donor, a single peripheral blood sample of approximately 120 mL on average was drawn into heparinised tubes. A BD FACSAria II was used to sort naive, central memory, regulatory and stem cell-like memory CD4+ T cells with a panel that included CD45RO, CCR7, CD25, CD127, CD95 and CD27. A purity above 98% was achieved for all sorted populations. Right away, PBMCs were isolated by Lymphoprep density gradient centrifugation and were stained directly, with no culture step. To minimize batch effects, samples were stained and sorted in pairs, one healthy donor with one patient per experiment. Looking up the germline V gene yields CDR1 SGHTA and CDR2 FQGNSA. The junction carries 14 bases between V and J, which are trimmed by 1 base and 7 bases respectively. From cysteine to phenylalanine, the CDR3 is 15 amino acids long. The retained sequence is limited to the CDR3, 45 bases, with the frame set at the first base.

Input material: central memory CD4+ T cells from blood. This TCR derives from a young man in good health. The chain couples TRBV7-2 to TRBJ1-5; the D gene is possibly TRBD1, with 6 bases matching. In nucleotide form, the sequence is TGTGCCAGCAGCTTAGGAGGGGGGGTATGGCAGCCCCAGCATTTT. The resulting protein is CASSLGGGVWQPQHF.